The subject of this entry is one TCR beta chain. One end of the junction does not line up with germline, which may come from a read error. PCR involved 60 Vbeta and 13 Jbeta primers. TCRdb keeps only in-frame clones here, not all; method: immunoSEQ multiplex PCR. The repertoire holds some 160,000 clones, with roughly 85% as singletons. These data come from a study of cytomegalovirus exposure and HLA in healthy donors. There are 11 residues in the CDR3. Germline CDR1 and CDR2: SGHTA and FQGNSA. The rearrangement uses TRBV7-2 and TRBJ2-5; TRBD2 matches at 8 bases. The source is a male donor in good health and CMV-seropositive. The sequenced sample consisted of PBMCs. The CDR3 region is CASSDREGDHF. In DNA, the CDR3 is TGTGCCAGCAGCGACCGGGAGGGGGATCACTTC.